These 22 T cell receptor beta chains came from one sample sequenced in a study of Ad26.COV2.S vaccination and SARS-CoV-2 variants. Treatment given: around 19 received Ad26.COV2.S at low or high dose, single or two shots; several received placebo; per-sample allocation not given. Sampling occurred on day 63 after the first vaccine or placebo injection. Generated by immunoSEQ multiplex PCR, the TCRdb table keeps only in-frame clones and is missing some. The sample has around 310,000 clones; roughly 90% are singletons. Sequencing was performed on peripheral blood, taken in a trial of Ad26.COV2.S vaccine versus placebo. These receptors were obtained from a person aged 18-65 years who received the Ad26.COV2.S COVID-19 vaccine or a placebo.

The chain is built from TRBV24-1 and TRBJ2-5; 7 nucleotides align to TRBD2. The germline V gene has CDR1 KGHDR and CDR2 SFDVKD. With V trimmed by 4 bases and J by 4 bases, 14 bases remained unmatched. The CDR3 totals 17 residues. The CDR3 DNA reads as TGTGCCACCAGTGACTCGGGAGCGGGACCTAAGGGAGAGACCCAGTACTTC. This codes for CATSDSGAGPKGETQYF.

The chain employs TRBV27 and TRBJ1-6; D perhaps matches TRBD1 (6 bases). This CDR3 has 14 amino acids. The V and J ends lost 7 bases and 4 bases respectively, with 11 bases between them. CDR1 and CDR2 (germline): MNHEY, SMNVEV (reference sequence). The CDR3 reads CASTKQGYNSPLHF. The CDR3 nucleotides are TGTGCCAGCACAAAGCAGGGGTATAATTCACCCCTCCACTTT.

This clone came up a few times. The gene calls are TRBV11-2 and TRBJ1-3; a possible D gene is TRBD1 (6 bases). Trimming stripped 8 bases from V and 0 bases from J, with 8 bases between. Germline-derived CDR1 and CDR2 are SGHAT and FQNNGV. CDR3 length: 13 amino acids. The CDR3 DNA sequence: TGTGCCAGCCGACAGGTCTCTGGAAACACCATATATTTT. This sequence encodes CASRQVSGNTIYF.

The CDR3 DNA is TGTGCCAGCAGTTTATGGGGGACAGTCGGCTACACCTTC. It encodes CASSLWGTVGYTF. The chain employs TRBV27 and TRBJ1-2; 7 bases match TRBD1. The length of the CDR3 is 13 residues. Per germline, CDR1 MNHEY and CDR2 SMNVEV (reference sequence). Unmatched junction bases numbered 4, after V lost 1 base and J lost 8 bases.

The chain carries TRBV6-5 and TRBJ1-4, with TRBD1 identical over 8 bases. V shed 6 bases and J 1 base; nucleotides not matched to a gene: 4. This CDR3 comprises 15 residues. Germline CDR1 is MNHEY and CDR2 is SVGAGI. As DNA, the CDR3 is TGTGCCAGCAGGACTGGACAGGGAACTAATGAAAAACTGTTTTTT. Translating gives CASRTGQGTNEKLFF.

CDR3 sequence: CASSFVTDTQYF. The CDR3 bases are TGTGCCAGCAGTTTCGTCACAGATACGCAGTATTTT. The chain carries TRBV12-3 or TRBV12-4 and TRBJ2-3, with D uncertain. V was clipped by 3 bases and J by 2 bases, with 3 bases between them. The CDR3 contains 12 residues.

The rearrangement joins TRBV2 to TRBJ2-6; 11 bases line up with TRBD2. Trimming removed 7 bases from V and 0 bases from J; junction bases left unmatched: 11. Germline-derived CDR1 and CDR2 are SNHLY and FYNNEI. There are 19 residues in the CDR3. The CDR3 loop is CASKPRGLAGDSGANVLTF. CDR3 bases: TGTGCCAGCAAGCCCCGAGGACTAGCGGGTGACTCTGGGGCCAACGTCCTGACTTTC. The complete variable domain, with remaining parts taken from reference TRBV2 and TRBJ2-6, reads EPEVTQTPSHQVTQMGQEVILRCVPISNHLYFYWYRQILGQKVEFLVSFYNNEISEKSEIFDDQFSVERPDGSNFTLKIRSTKLEDSAMYFCASKPRGLAGDSGANVLTFGAGSRLTVL.

This clone was seen more than once but under ten times. Here the CDR3 DNA reads TGTGCCAGCAGCCGCACAGATACGCAGTATTTT. It specifies CASSRTDTQYF. This chain links TRBV11-3 with TRBJ2-3; unclear D gene. V shed 5 bases and J shed 1 base, with 1 base lying between them. This CDR3 has 11 residues. Germline CDR1 reads SGHNT; CDR2 reads YENEEA. The variable domain in full, completed from reference TRBV11-3 and TRBJ2-3, reads EAGVVQSPRYKIIEKKQPVAFWCNPISGHNTLYWYLQNLGQGPELLIRYENEEAVDDSQLPKDRFSAERLKGVDSTLKIQPAELGDSAVYLCASSRTDTQYFGPGTRLTVL.

The V and J genes are TRBV18 and TRBJ1-2, with D perhaps TRBD1 (6 bases). The germline V gene encodes CDR1 KGHSH and CDR2 LQKENI. Between the trimmed V and J ends, which lost 3 bases and 7 bases, there was a span of 21 bases. CDR3 length: 16 amino acids. The CDR3 region is CASSPAGVDGLAGYTF. The CDR3 DNA sequence: TGTGCCAGCTCACCGGCAGGGGTTGATGGTCTAGCTGGCTACACCTTC.

Only one count was recorded for this clone. The V gene is TRBV27, the J gene TRBJ2-7; 7 nucleotides line up with TRBD1. J was trimmed by 2 bases and V by 3 bases; bases with no gene match: 4. Germline V gene sequence: CDR1 MNHEY, CDR2 SMNVEV (reference sequence). CDR3 size: 14 residues. Here the CDR3 DNA reads TGTGCCAGCAGTTTGTCTGGACAGGCCTACGAGCAGTACTTC. Amino acid sequence: CASSLSGQAYEQYF.

The rearrangement uses TRBV6-5 and TRBJ2-5; no firm D call. V lost 0 bases and J 3 bases, leaving 14 bases between the germline ends. Germline loops: CDR1 MNHEY, CDR2 SVGAGI. The CDR3 loop spans 16 amino acids. The CDR3 reads CASSYSVSAVKETQYF. CDR3 sequence (DNA): TGTGCCAGCAGTTACTCGGTCTCTGCCGTTAAAGAGACCCAGTACTTC.

The J gene is TRBJ2-7, the V gene TRBV11-2; perhaps TRBD2 as D (7 bases). The germline gives CDR1 SGHAT, CDR2 FQNNGV. Trimming left V 5 bases short and J 4 bases short, with 21 bases between. The CDR3 has 16 residues. The chain's CDR3 is CASSPIASAGAYEQYV. The CDR3 DNA sequence: TGTGCCAGCAGCCCCATCGCTAGCGCGGGGGCATACGAGCAGTACGTC.

The rearrangement links TRBV11-2 to TRBJ2-7; D is possibly TRBD1 (5 bases). The CDR3 has 13 residues. The V gene's germline CDR1 is SGHAT and CDR2 FQNNGV. V was shortened by 4 bases and J by 2 bases, with 9 bases between the two germline ends. For the CDR3, the DNA is TGTGCCAGCAGCTGGGGCAGGGCCTACGAGCAGTACTTC. Protein: CASSWGRAYEQYF.

This sequence joins TRBV28 and TRBJ1-5; maybe TRBD1 (5 bases). This CDR3 comprises 14 residues. The germline V gene has CDR1 MDHEN and CDR2 SYDVKM. Trimming took off 10 bases at V and 4 bases at J, with 17 bases between the two ends. CDR3 coding DNA: TGTGCCACCATCTGGGGGGGAGGGAATCAGCCCCAGCATTTT. Translated: CATIWGGGNQPQHF.

The CDR3 sequence: CASSPSTGSTEAFF. The CDR3, as DNA: TGTGCCAGCTCACCATCCACGGGGAGCACTGAAGCTTTCTTT. This chain joins TRBV18 and TRBJ1-1, with no clear D. V was shortened by 2 bases and J by 4 bases, with 11 bases between the two germline ends. This CDR3 has 14 residues. CDR1 is KGHSH, CDR2 LQKENI, per germline.

This chain links TRBV4-3 with TRBJ1-1; D uncertain. Germline V lookup: CDR1 LGHNA, CDR2 YSLEER. Between the trimmed V and J ends, which lost 8 bases and 1 base, there was a span of 8 bases. The length of the CDR3 is 12 residues. The CDR3 bases are TGCGCCAGCGGACCCAGGAACACTGAAGCTTTCTTT. It codes for CASGPRNTEAFF.

The chain has TRBV6-6 and TRBJ1-5; 7 bases agree with TRBD1. The V gene's germline CDR1 is MNHNY and CDR2 SVGAGI (reference sequence). Germline trimming cut 4 bases from V and 4 bases from J; bases unmatched to any gene: 10. The CDR3 covers 16 residues. The CDR3 loop is CASSSGGQVINQPQHF. The CDR3 nucleotides read TGTGCCAGCAGTTCGGGTGGACAGGTGATTAATCAGCCCCAGCATTTT.

This clone was picked up one time. The V call is TRBV6-6, the J call TRBJ1-4; D is unresolved. Germline V gene sequence: CDR1 MNHNY, CDR2 SVGAGI (reference sequence). This CDR3 has 12 residues. Trimming took off 7 bases at V and 5 bases at J, with 8 bases between the two ends. The CDR3 sequence is CASKGLNEKLFF. The CDR3 coding sequence is TGTGCCAGCAAAGGGCTAAATGAAAAACTGTTTTTT.

The V gene is TRBV6-2 or TRBV6-3, the J gene TRBJ2-1; 14 bases line up with TRBD2. The CDR3 contains 15 residues. Trimming at V came to 4 bases and at J to 7 bases, leaving 3 bases not matched to a gene. The germline CDR1 and CDR2 sequences are MNHEY and SVGEGT. DNA for the CDR3: TGTGCCAGCAGTTGGGGACTAGCGGGAGTTAATGAGCAGTTCTTC. As protein: CASSWGLAGVNEQFF.

The chain has TRBV3-1 (or the pseudogene TRBV3-2) and TRBJ1-1; D not certain. CDR1 is LGHDT and CDR2 is YNNKEL in the germline V gene (reference sequence). V shed 0 bases and J shed 5 bases, with 10 bases lying between them. The CDR3 is 14 residues long. The CDR3 bases are TGTGCCAGCAGCCAAGATGTCCTAATTACTGAAGCTTTCTTT. It translates to CASSQDVLITEAFF.

The chain carries TRBV5-4 and TRBJ1-2, with 7 nucleotides matching TRBD1. The CDR3 runs to 15 residues. The J segment lost 2 bases and the V segment lost 0 bases, leaving 4 bases of the junction unmatched. Germline CDR1 SGHNT, CDR2 YYREEE (reference sequence). CDR3 nucleotides: TGTGCCAGCAGCTTGGTCCCGGGACAGAACTATGGCTACACCTTC. Its protein product is CASSLVPGQNYGYTF.

V is TRBV7-9 and J is TRBJ2-5; D perhaps matches TRBD2 (6 bases). The CDR3 is 15 amino acids. Germline V CDR1 and CDR2: SEHNR, FQNEAQ (reference sequence). V was shortened by 5 bases and J by 4 bases, with 17 bases between the two germline ends. CDR3 in amino acids: CASSQLNRGGETQYF. As DNA, the CDR3 is TGTGCCAGCAGCCAATTAAACCGGGGAGGAGAGACCCAGTACTTC.